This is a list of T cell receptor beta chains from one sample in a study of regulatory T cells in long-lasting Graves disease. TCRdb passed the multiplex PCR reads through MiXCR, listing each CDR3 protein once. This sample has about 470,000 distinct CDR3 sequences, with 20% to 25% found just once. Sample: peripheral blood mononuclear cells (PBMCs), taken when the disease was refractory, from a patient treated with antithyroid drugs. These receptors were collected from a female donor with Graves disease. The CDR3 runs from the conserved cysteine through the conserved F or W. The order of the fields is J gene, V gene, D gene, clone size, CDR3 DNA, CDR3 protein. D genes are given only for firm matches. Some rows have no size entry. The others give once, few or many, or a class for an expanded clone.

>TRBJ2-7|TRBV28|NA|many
TGTGCCAGCAGTCCCCCCCCGGACGGACACTCCTACGAGCAGTACTTC
CASSPPPDGHSYEQYF
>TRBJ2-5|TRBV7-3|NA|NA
TGTGCCAGCAGCCCGTCGGTCGAAGAGACCCAGTACTTC
CASSPSVEETQYF
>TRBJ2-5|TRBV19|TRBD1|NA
TGTGCCAGTAGTATTGGTGGACAGGGTATACAGCAGTACTTC
CASSIGGQGIQQYF
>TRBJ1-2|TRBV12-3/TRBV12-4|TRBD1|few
TGTGCCTCCCGGGACAGGGAAGACTATGGCTACACCTTC
CASRDREDYGYTF
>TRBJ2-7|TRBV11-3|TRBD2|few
TGTGCCAGCAGCCAGGGCGGGAGCAGCCGGTACGAGCAGTACTTC
CASSQGGSSRYEQYF
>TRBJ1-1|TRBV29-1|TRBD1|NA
TGCAGCGTTAGGACAGGGTTTGACACTGAAGCTTTCTTT
CSVRTGFDTEAFF
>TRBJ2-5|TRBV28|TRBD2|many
TGTGCCAGCAGTTTGGATTTTAGGGGAGGGGAGACCCAGTACTTC
CASSLDFRGGETQYF
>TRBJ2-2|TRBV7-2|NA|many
TGTGCCAGCAGCTTATGGACTTCCAACACCGGGGAGCTGTTTTTT
CASSLWTSNTGELFF
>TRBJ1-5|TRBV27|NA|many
TGTGCCAGCAGCCTAACAGGAGGACGCAATCAGCCCCAGCATTTT
CASSLTGGRNQPQHF
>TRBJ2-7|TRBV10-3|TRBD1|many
TGTGCCATCAGTGTGGTCGACAGGGGTCTCTACGAGCAGTACTTC
CAISVVDRGLYEQYF
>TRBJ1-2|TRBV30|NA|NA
TGTGCCTGGATGAATTTGTATGGCTACACCTTC
CAWMNLYGYTF
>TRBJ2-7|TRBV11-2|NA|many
TGTGCCAGCAGCTTAGATAACAGTCCCTCCTACGAGCAGTACTTC
CASSLDNSPSYEQYF
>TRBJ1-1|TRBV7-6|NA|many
TGTGCCAGCAGCCTGGGGTTTAACACTGAAGCTTTCTTT
CASSLGFNTEAFF
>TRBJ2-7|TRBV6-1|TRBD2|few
TGTGCCAGCACCCGAACGTGGGAGGGGCTCTCCTACGAGCAGTACTTC
CASTRTWEGLSYEQYF
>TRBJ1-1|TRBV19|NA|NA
TGTGCCAGTACCCTCCGGGGCCTCAAGGCTGAAGCTTTCTTT
CASTLRGLKAEAFF